This TCR beta chain was sequenced for a study of blood T cell repertoires in COVID-19. At the level of the study: The cDNA or gDNA used as material had been derived from T cells, B-cell-depleted T cells, or PBMCs.

Study processing details: Estimated nucleated cell counts came from reference gene primer amplification. Produced via immunoSEQ multiplex PCR; TCRdb's table is partial and in-frame only. V, J and clone size derive from that table, while D and trimming were established from the DNA sequence. The sample includes approximately 280,000 clones, just under 90% of them seen just once. Allocation to cohorts depended on clinical history reported by the participants. This clone has only one observation. The CDR3 is 15 amino acids. V was trimmed by 0 bases and J by 3 bases, leaving 9 bases between them. Germline values: CDR1 MNHEY, CDR2 SVGAGI.

The TCR was taken from a woman aged 60-75 years who had recovered from COVID-19. The source material was PBMCs or T cells enriched from blood (not recorded which). The chain recombines TRBV6-5 with TRBJ1-3; D not resolved. CDR3 bases: TGTGCCAGCAGTTACTCGATGGGAGTTGGAAACACCATATATTTT. It is translated as CASSYSMGVGNTIYF.